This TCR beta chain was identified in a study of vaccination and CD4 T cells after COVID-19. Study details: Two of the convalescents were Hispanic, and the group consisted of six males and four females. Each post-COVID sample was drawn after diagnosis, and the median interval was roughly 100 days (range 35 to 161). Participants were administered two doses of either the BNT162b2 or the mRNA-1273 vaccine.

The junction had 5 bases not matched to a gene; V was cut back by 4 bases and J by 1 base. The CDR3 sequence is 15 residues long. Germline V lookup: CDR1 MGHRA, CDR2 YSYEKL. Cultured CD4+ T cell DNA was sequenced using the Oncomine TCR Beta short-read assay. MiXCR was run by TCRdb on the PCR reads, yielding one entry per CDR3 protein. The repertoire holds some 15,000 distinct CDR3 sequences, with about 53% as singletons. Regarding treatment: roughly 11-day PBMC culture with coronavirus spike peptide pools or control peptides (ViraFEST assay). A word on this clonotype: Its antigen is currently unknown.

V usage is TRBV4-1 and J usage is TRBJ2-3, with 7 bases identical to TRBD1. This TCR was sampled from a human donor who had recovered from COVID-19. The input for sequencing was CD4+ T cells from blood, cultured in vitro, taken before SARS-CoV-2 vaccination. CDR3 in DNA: TGCGCCAGCAGCCTCGGGGACAGCGGCACAGATACGCAGTATTTT. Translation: CASSLGDSGTDTQYF.